The clone carrying this T cell receptor beta chain appeared a single time. What it binds is not known. In the ViraFEST assay, antigen-specific CD4+ clonotypes were identified by expansion after peptide-pool stimulation. The culture ran for 10 days before CD4+ T cells were isolated. All participants had two doses of either the BNT162b2 or mRNA-1273 vaccine. Wells of 1.8 million or so PBMC each were grown with roughly 10 IU/ml IL-2 and roughly 10 ug/ml peptides. The data were obtained in a study of vaccination effects on CD4 cells after COVID-19. Germline V lookup: CDR1 SGHNT, CDR2 YYREEE (reference sequence). V was shortened by 4 bases and J by 5 bases, with 11 bases between the two germline ends. The CDR3 extends over 13 amino acids. The assay was immunoSEQ multiplex PCR, and TCRdb's table has in-frame clones only and misses some. The sample gives some 29,000 clones, about two thirds of which show up once; about 8.7% is in the top ten.

The sequence came from a human donor who received a COVID-19 vaccine. The sample in question was CD4+ T cells from PBMCs cultured with SARS-CoV-2 spike peptides, obtained after COVID-19 vaccination. The gene calls are TRBV5-4 and TRBJ2-3; no reliable D call. CDR3 nucleotides: TGTGCCAGCAGCCTGGCGATAGGAGATACGCAGTATTTT. It yields the protein CASSLAIGDTQYF.